This entry lists 21 T cell receptor beta chains sequenced from one sample in a study of T cell changes during pregnancy in multiple sclerosis. Profiled with immunoSEQ multiplex PCR; TCRdb holds only in-frame clones, not every one. The sample has roughly 120,000 clones; 80% to 95% are singletons. The source was peripheral blood, collected in the third trimester of pregnancy. These TCRs come from a female donor with multiple sclerosis, enrolled in a pregnancy study.

The sample holds one count of this clone. The genes are TRBV10-3 and TRBJ1-1; no definite D call. Trimming left V 0 bases short and J 1 base short, with 3 bases between. The CDR3 is 13 residues long. Germline V gene data show CDR1 as ENHRY and CDR2 as SYGVKD. The CDR3 spells CAISESQNTEAFF. In DNA form, the CDR3 reads TGTGCCATCAGTGAGTCCCAGAACACTGAAGCTTTCTTT.

The gene calls are TRBV5-6 and TRBJ1-5; 9 nucleotides align to TRBD1. The length of the CDR3 is 15 residues. The V gene's germline CDR1 is SGHDT and CDR2 YYEEEE. Trimming removed 4 bases from V and 7 bases from J; junction bases left unmatched: 9. This chain's CDR3 is CASSLRDRAHQPQHF. The CDR3 DNA follows: TGTGCCAGCAGCCTCCGGGACAGGGCCCACCAGCCCCAGCATTTT.

The chain recombines TRBV19 with TRBJ2-7; 9 bases map to TRBD1. V shed 1 base, J shed 2 bases, and the junction held 0 bases outside the gene matches. Per germline, CDR1 LNHDA and CDR2 SQIVND (reference sequence). This CDR3 spans 14 amino acids. CDR3 in amino acids: CASSIGDRAYEQYF. Here the CDR3 DNA reads TGTGCCAGTAGTATAGGGGACAGGGCCTACGAGCAGTACTTC.

In this sample, this clone turned up once. The chain employs TRBV9 and TRBJ1-1; D remains unclear. The ends were cut back, 1 base at V and 5 bases at J, with 9 bases in the middle. The CDR3 extends over 13 amino acids. Germline V CDR1 and CDR2: SGDLS, YYNGEE. CDR3 loop: CASSVYPGTEAFF. CDR3 DNA: TGTGCCAGCAGCGTATACCCGGGAACTGAAGCTTTCTTT.

The genes are TRBV5-4 and TRBJ2-1; TRBD2 aligns across 9 bases. The ends lost 2 bases at V and 8 bases at J; junction bases unmatched: 11. CDR3 size: 16 residues. Germline V CDR1 and CDR2: SGHNT, YYREEE (reference sequence). CDR3 bases: TGTGCCAGCAGCTTTGGCCTAGCGGGGAAGGGGGATGAGCAGTTCTTC. Amino acids: CASSFGLAGKGDEQFF.

This clone has only one observation. The chain is built from TRBV19 and TRBJ2-3, with 12 nucleotides matching TRBD2. Germline assignment: CDR1 LNHDA and CDR2 SQIVND (reference sequence). There are 15 residues in the CDR3. V was pared by 9 bases and J by 0 bases, with 4 bases of the junction left unmatched. CDR3 sequence: CASATSGGSTDTQYF. The CDR3 DNA reads as TGTGCCAGCGCCACTAGCGGGGGGAGCACAGATACGCAGTATTTT.

This chain joins TRBV19 and TRBJ1-1; 10 nucleotides match TRBD1. The J segment lost 5 bases and the V segment lost 4 bases, leaving 1 base of the junction unmatched. The CDR3 consists of 13 residues. Germline CDR1 LNHDA, CDR2 SQIVND (reference sequence). The CDR3 reads CASSTDRGTEAFF. The DNA for the CDR3 is TGTGCCAGTAGTACGGACAGGGGGACTGAAGCTTTCTTT.

This clone showed up just once. V usage is TRBV2 and J usage is TRBJ2-1, with 7 positions matching TRBD2. The germline V gene encodes CDR1 SNHLY and CDR2 FYNNEI. This CDR3 region has 12 residues. V lost 5 bases and J lost 6; bases outside the gene matches: 1. CDR3 sequence: CASSTSVNEQFF. Here the CDR3 DNA reads TGTGCCAGCAGTACTAGCGTCAATGAGCAGTTCTTC.

The chain recombines TRBV7-9 with TRBJ1-2; 11 bases agree with TRBD1. The CDR3 is 15 amino acids. The trim removed 3 bases at V and 5 bases at J, leaving 5 bases unmatched. The germline V gene encodes CDR1 SEHNR and CDR2 FQNEAQ (reference sequence). In DNA, the CDR3 is TGTGCCAGCAGCTTCGGACAGGGGGCCACATATGGCTACACCTTC. This sequence encodes CASSFGQGATYGYTF.

The rearrangement links TRBV9 to TRBJ2-6, with 7 bases aligning to TRBD1. The trim removed 5 bases at V and 2 bases at J, leaving 1 base unmatched. Germline V gives CDR1 SGDLS, CDR2 YYNGEE. The CDR3 has 14 residues. CDR3 in amino acids: CASRGGAGANVLTF. The CDR3 DNA follows: TGTGCCAGCAGAGGGGGCGCTGGGGCCAACGTCCTGACTTTC. The variable domain in full, with the rest retrieved from reference TRBV9 and TRBJ2-6, is DSGVTQTPKHLITATGQRVTLRCSPRSGDLSVYWYQQSLDQGLQFLIQYYNGEERAKGNILERFSAQQFPDLHSELNLSSLELGDSALYFCASRGGAGANVLTFGAGSRLTVL.

The V call is TRBV7-3, the J call TRBJ2-2, with D possibly TRBD1 on 5 matching bases. The CDR3 loop spans 15 amino acids. The V end lost 0 bases, the J end lost 5 bases, and 10 bases lay between the germline ends. Germline V CDR1 and CDR2: SGHTA, FQGTGA. CDR3 nucleotides: TGTGCCAGCAGCTTAACCCCAGGGTGGACCGGGGAGCTGTTTTTT. The encoded protein is CASSLTPGWTGELFF. Supplemented by reference TRBV7-3 and TRBJ2-2, the full variable domain reads GAGVSQTPSNKVTEKGKYVELRCDPISGHTALYWYRQSLGQGPEFLIYFQGTGAADDSGLPNDRFFAVRPEGSVSTLKIQRTERGDSAVYLCASSLTPGWTGELFFGEGSRLTVL.

J is TRBJ1-2 and V is TRBV28; 8 bases line up with TRBD1. Germline values: CDR1 MDHEN, CDR2 SYDVKM. This CDR3 spans 16 amino acids. J was trimmed by 2 bases and V by 2 bases; bases with no gene match: 7. The CDR3 DNA is TGTGCCAGCAGTTTAGGGGCAGGGGGCGCCAACTATGGCTACACCTTC. Protein product: CASSLGAGGANYGYTF.

On this clone: This CDR3 is also generated by other DNA sequences in the sample. The genes are TRBV7-9 and TRBJ2-7; a possible D gene is TRBD1 (6 bases). With 5 bases removed from V and 5 bases from J, the gap between germline ends came to 10 bases. Germline V lookup: CDR1 SEHNR, CDR2 FQNEAQ (reference sequence). The CDR3 runs 12 residues. CDR3 residues: CASSLGQNEQYF. Here the CDR3 DNA reads TGTGCCAGCAGCCTTGGACAGAACGAGCAGTACTTC.

The CDR3 loop is CASSLARQGTDTQYF. CDR3 DNA sequence: TGTGCCAGCAGCTTGGCCCGGCAGGGCACAGATACGCAGTATTTT. This rearrangement joins TRBV5-4 to TRBJ2-3; D remains unclear. The CDR3 has 15 residues. Germline loops: CDR1 SGHNT, CDR2 YYREEE (reference sequence). The V end was cut by 0 bases, the J end by 1 base, with 9 bases between.

V gene TRBV5-4 combines with J gene TRBJ2-5; 13 bases are shared with TRBD2. This CDR3 comprises 16 residues. Germline values: CDR1 SGHNT, CDR2 YYREEE (reference sequence). J lost 2 bases, V lost 3 bases, and 4 bases had no gene match. In nucleotides, the CDR3 is TGTGCCAGCAGCTCACCGGGACTAGCGGGACAAGAGACCCAGTACTTC. It encodes CASSSPGLAGQETQYF.

This clone appeared a few times. The chain couples TRBV9 to TRBJ1-2, with a tentative D call TRBD1 (6 bases). The CDR3 length is 13 residues. Germline-derived CDR1 and CDR2 are SGDLS and YYNGEE. V lost 4 bases and J lost 8, with 15 bases in between. This CDR3 is CASSLLGGGGYTF. CDR3 DNA: TGTGCCAGCAGCCTCCTTGGGGGCGGGGGCTACACCTTC. Full variable domain (rest looked up from reference TRBV9 and TRBJ1-2): DSGVTQTPKHLITATGQRVTLRCSPRSGDLSVYWYQQSLDQGLQFLIQYYNGEERAKGNILERFSAQQFPDLHSELNLSSLELGDSALYFCASSLLGGGGYTFGSGTRLTVV.

The genes are TRBV5-6 and TRBJ2-3, with 10 bases matching TRBD2. Germline loops: CDR1 SGHDT, CDR2 YYEEEE. Unmatched junction bases numbered 9, after V lost 4 bases and J lost 4 bases. CDR3 length equals 16 residues. The CDR3, as DNA: TGTGCCAGCAGCGGCCGGGTAGCGGGAGGCGCAGATACGCAGTATTTT. It codes for CASSGRVAGGADTQYF.

This chain connects TRBV10-3 to TRBJ2-2, with D unclear. Germline-derived CDR1 and CDR2 are ENHRY and SYGVKD. The ends were cut back, 4 bases at V and 6 bases at J, with 6 bases in the middle. The CDR3 has 12 amino acids. As DNA, the CDR3 is TGTGCCATCAGTGTAGGAGCCGGGGAGCTGTTTTTT. It codes for CAISVGAGELFF.

This clone has a single count. V gene TRBV7-6 combines with J gene TRBJ2-4, with TRBD1 identical over 8 bases. The CDR3 spans 14 residues. The V segment lost 5 bases and the J segment 6 bases; nucleotides outside the gene matches: 6. From germline, CDR1 is SGHVS and CDR2 FNYEAQ. CDR3 amino acids: CASSPTTGGNIQYF. The CDR3 coding sequence is TGTGCCAGCAGCCCGACAACAGGGGGAAACATTCAGTACTTC. Complete variable domain (other parts from reference TRBV7-6 and TRBJ2-4): GAGVSQSPRYKVTKRGQDVALRCDPISGHVSLYWYRQALGQGPEFLTYFNYEAQQDKSGLPNDRFSAERPEGSISTLTIQRTEQRDSAMYRCASSPTTGGNIQYFGAGTRLSVL.

The chain is built from TRBV28 and TRBJ2-3, with 7 bases that match TRBD1. V shed 6 bases, J shed 0 bases, and the junction held 6 bases outside the gene matches. The CDR3 has 15 residues. CDR1 and CDR2 (germline): MDHEN, SYDVKM. The CDR3 protein is CASSPAGGSTDTQYF. The CDR3 DNA is TGTGCCAGCAGCCCTGCAGGGGGTAGCACAGATACGCAGTATTTT.

The chain employs TRBV11-2 and TRBJ2-3, with 8 bases matching TRBD2. The V and J ends lost 0 bases and 1 base, in that order; junction bases with no gene match: 3. Germline lookup yields CDR1 SGHAT and CDR2 FQNNGV. This CDR3 has 16 amino acids. The CDR3 protein is CASSLDPRGGTDTQYF. In DNA form, the CDR3 reads TGTGCCAGCAGCTTAGATCCGCGGGGGGGCACAGATACGCAGTATTTT. Complete variable domain (other parts from reference TRBV11-2 and TRBJ2-3): EAGVAQSPRYKIIEKRQSVAFWCNPISGHATLYWYQQILGQGPKLLIQFQNNGVVDDSQLPKDRFSAERLKGVDSTLKIQPAKLEDSAVYLCASSLDPRGGTDTQYFGPGTRLTVL.